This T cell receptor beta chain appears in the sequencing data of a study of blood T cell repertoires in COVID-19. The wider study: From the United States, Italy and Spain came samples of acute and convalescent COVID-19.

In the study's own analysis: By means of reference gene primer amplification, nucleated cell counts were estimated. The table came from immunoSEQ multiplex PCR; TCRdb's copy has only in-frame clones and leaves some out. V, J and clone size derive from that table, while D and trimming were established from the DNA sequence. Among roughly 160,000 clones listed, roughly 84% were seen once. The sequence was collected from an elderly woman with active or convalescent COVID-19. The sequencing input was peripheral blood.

CDR3 loop: CASSGQLGGNTGELFF. CDR3 DNA: TGTGCCAGCAGTGGCCAGCTCGGAGGGAACACCGGGGAGCTGTTTTTT. The chain combines TRBV6-1 with TRBJ2-2, with TRBD2 as a possible D gene (5 bases). Trimming removed 4 bases from V and 1 base from J, with 13 bases in between. Per the germline V gene, CDR1 is MNHNS and CDR2 is SASEGT. The CDR3 runs to 16 residues.